Given below is one T cell receptor (beta chain) in context. Libraries were prepared by immunoSEQ multiplex PCR; TCRdb keeps only in-frame clonotypes and omits some of them. The sample shows millions of clones, approximately 93% of them seen only once. The record originates from a study of shared clonotypes between healthy human individuals. The CDR3 runs to 15 residues. Trimming cost V 2 bases and J 5 bases, with 12 bases left between them. Germline-derived CDR1 and CDR2 are SGHAT and FQNNGV. The origin of this receptor is a man aged 18-30 years in good health. Some clones in this sample may be carry-over from other donors' samples. The sequencing sample was made of naive CD4+ T cells from PBMCs. Described subset: CD45RA+ positively selected. This chain uses TRBV11-2 with TRBJ2-2; D remains unclear. The DNA for the CDR3 is TGTGCCAGCAGCTTAATTAGGGTGGAGACCGGGGAGCTGTTTTTT. Translation gives CASSLIRVETGELFF. The full variable domain, with the rest looked up from reference TRBV11-2 and TRBJ2-2, is EAGVAQSPRYKIIEKRQSVAFWCNPISGHATLYWYQQILGQGPKLLIQFQNNGVVDDSQLPKDRFSAERLKGVDSTLKIQPAKLEDSAVYLCASSLIRVETGELFFGEGSRLTVL.